This TCR beta chain was retrieved from a study of T cells in Graves' hyperthyroidism and ophthalmopathy. Notes on the study in general: Ophthalmopathy and stable hyperthyroidism were told apart by a 13 V-J model. Most clonotypes that expanded in the thyroid above 0.001 also showed up in blood.

Used for diagnoses were clinical symptoms, serum thyroxine and TRAb, thyroid ultrasound and orbital computed tomography. Germline CDR1 reads MGHRA; CDR2 reads YSYEKL. V lost 5 bases to trimming and J lost 0 bases; unmatched junction nucleotides: 9. There are 16 residues in the CDR3. This clonotype was detected a few times. The antigen remains undetermined. What was amplified from RNA transcripts were TCR beta CDR3 regions. The study used the HTBI primer set for a first-round RT-PCR of the TCR CDR3. TCRdb analysed the multiplex PCR reads with MiXCR anew, one entry per CDR3 protein. The profile shows roughly 300,000 distinct CDR3 sequences, about 15% of them singletons.

The sequence was collected from a woman aged 30 to 39 with Graves' hyperthyroidism. The sample was blood. This chain joins TRBV4-1 and TRBJ1-1, with TRBD1 matching over 7 bases. CDR3 residues: CASSSRQGRMNTEAFF. CDR3 DNA: TGCGCCAGCAGCTCCAGACAGGGTCGGATGAACACTGAAGCTTTCTTT.